The 24 T cell receptor beta chains given below trace back to one sample, sequenced in a study of T cells expressing NK-cell markers. With the 5' RACE reads reprocessed, TCRdb shows one record per CDR3 protein and no DNA. In all, the sample yields about half a million distinct CDR3 sequences. The specimen sequenced was blood T cells: a sorted CD56 or NKG2C T cell subset, CD4+ or CD8+ T cells, or bulk PBMC T cells (not recorded which). The receptor set was obtained from a woman aged 45-65 years in good health.

The rearrangement uses TRBV18 and TRBJ2-1; as DNA is missing, the TRBD2 call by TCRdb cannot be tested. Germline V CDR1 and CDR2: KGHSH, LQKENI. The CDR3 sequence is 13 residues long. CDR3 protein: CASSPQSSGEQFF.

The V and J genes are TRBV6-5 and TRBJ1-5. The CDR3 length is 13 residues. CDR1 MNHEY and CDR2 SVGAGI come from the germline V gene. The CDR3 reads CASSYSGGEPQHF.

V usage is TRBV12-3 or TRBV12-4 and J usage is TRBJ2-5; lacking DNA, the TRBD1 call made by TCRdb goes unchecked. CDR3 size: 14 residues. The CDR3 is CASSLLGREETQYF.

The rearrangement joins TRBV24-1 to TRBJ2-2; lacking DNA, the TRBD1 call made by TCRdb goes unchecked. This CDR3 has 16 residues. Germline CDR1 is KGHDR and CDR2 is SFDVKD. The CDR3 reads CATSTAGTGDTGELFF.

The rearrangement links TRBV5-1 to TRBJ1-6; TCRdb names TRBD1, which stays unverified in the absence of DNA. Looked up from germline, CDR1 is SGHRS and CDR2 is YFSETQ. The CDR3 loop spans 16 amino acids. The CDR3: CASSPAGAFNNSPLHF.

The chain carries TRBV18 and TRBJ2-5. This CDR3 is 16 amino acids long. Germline lookup yields CDR1 KGHSH and CDR2 LQKENI. The CDR3 region is CASSSNRTVKQETQYF.

J is TRBJ2-3 and V is TRBV20-1; the D call of TRBD1 rests on TCRdb alone, since no DNA is present to check it. The CDR3 contains 15 residues. Germline CDR1 and CDR2: DFQATT and SNEGSKA (reference sequence). CDR3: CSAQDRGIGTDTQYF.

J is TRBJ2-3 and V is TRBV20-1; TCRdb selects TRBD2, and the lack of DNA leaves this call unchecked. The CDR3 runs to 14 residues. CDR1 DFQATT and CDR2 SNEGSKA come from the germline V gene (reference sequence). The CDR3 loop reads CSASPGGVTDTQYF.

J is TRBJ2-5 and V is TRBV3-1; the D call from TCRdb, TRBD1, cannot be confirmed without DNA. The CDR3 sequence is 16 residues long. Per germline, CDR1 LGHDT and CDR2 YNNKEL (reference sequence). CDR3 residues: CASSLSPAYYQETQYF.

The chain carries TRBV6-1 and TRBJ1-5. CDR3 length equals 13 residues. The germline V gene has CDR1 MNHNS and CDR2 SASEGT. CDR3 amino acids: CASSGEVFQPQHF.

The V gene is TRBV5-6, the J gene TRBJ1-6. The V gene's germline CDR1 is SGHDT and CDR2 YYEEEE. The CDR3 contains 13 residues. Here the CDR3 reads CASSLYTDSPLHF.

This chain connects TRBV11-2 to TRBJ2-2; TCRdb designates TRBD1, a call that cannot be tested without DNA. Germline assignment: CDR1 SGHAT and CDR2 FQNNGV. This CDR3 contains 14 residues. The CDR3 sequence is CASSPEFVPGELFF. The full variable domain, its missing parts supplied by reference TRBV11-2 and TRBJ2-2, is EAGVAQSPRYKIIEKRQSVAFWCNPISGHATLYWYQQILGQGPKLLIQFQNNGVVDDSQLPKDRFSAERLKGVDSTLKIQPAKLEDSAVYLCASSPEFVPGELFFGEGSRLTVL.

This chain links TRBV10-1 with TRBJ2-3. Germline V gene data show CDR1 as WNHNN and CDR2 as SYGVQD (reference sequence). The CDR3 runs to 13 residues. The CDR3 sequence: CASGGYLADTQYF.

The chain is built from TRBV19 and TRBJ1-5. CDR1 and CDR2 from the germline V gene are LNHDA and SQIVND (reference sequence). The CDR3 has 15 residues. This chain's CDR3 is CASLERGMMIQPQHF.

The chain has TRBV12-3 or TRBV12-4 and TRBJ1-2; the D call from TCRdb, TRBD1, cannot be confirmed without DNA. The CDR3 totals 14 residues. CDR3 residues: CASSFFDRSSGYTF.

The chain carries TRBV3-1 and TRBJ2-2. The CDR3 runs 15 residues. Germline assignment: CDR1 LGHDT and CDR2 YNNKEL (reference sequence). The CDR3 reads CASSPSTIPNGELFF.

The chain is built from TRBV5-1 and TRBJ1-1. The CDR3 has 16 residues. From germline, CDR1 is SGHRS and CDR2 YFSETQ. The CDR3 protein is CASSPSLNTMNTEAFF.

The chain joins TRBV25-1 to TRBJ2-1; the D call of TRBD1 rests on TCRdb alone, since no DNA is present to check it. Germline V gene lookup returns CDR1 MGHDK and CDR2 SYGVNS. CDR3 length: 14 amino acids. CDR3 sequence reads: CASSERTGWNEQFF.

The rearrangement joins TRBV29-1 to TRBJ1-2; checking the TCRdb D call of TRBD1 is not possible without DNA. CDR1 is SQVTM, CDR2 ANQGSEA, per germline. The CDR3 is made up of 13 amino acids. The CDR3 region is CSGGQGMGYGYTF.

The rearrangement uses TRBV28 and TRBJ2-1; TCRdb calls TRBD1, which cannot be checked without DNA. Germline CDR1 is MDHEN and CDR2 is SYDVKM. The CDR3 spans 15 residues. The CDR3 loop reads CASSPQGSFYNEQFF.

The J gene is TRBJ1-3, the V gene TRBV9. The CDR3 runs to 15 residues. Germline V gene data show CDR1 as SGDLS and CDR2 as YYNGEE. CDR3 residues: CASSVASTSGNTIYF.

The J gene is TRBJ1-5, the V gene TRBV5-1; TCRdb returns TRBD1, unconfirmable since there is no DNA. Germline V gene data show CDR1 as SGHRS and CDR2 as YFSETQ. The CDR3 has 15 amino acids. The CDR3 sequence is CASSATGTGGQPQHF.

The chain links TRBV5-1 to TRBJ2-7; the TCRdb call, TRBD2, lacks DNA for checking. CDR1 is SGHRS and CDR2 is YFSETQ in the germline V gene. The CDR3 totals 14 residues. CDR3 amino acids: CASSPGLRFGEQYF.

The chain recombines TRBV3-1 with TRBJ2-5; TCRdb's D call of TRBD1 is untestable without DNA. CDR1 LGHDT and CDR2 YNNKEL come from the germline V gene (reference sequence). The CDR3 sequence is 14 residues long. The CDR3 reads CASSHGGAESTQYF.